These 16 T cell receptor beta chains originate from one sample sequenced in a study of T-cell reconstitution after alpha-beta-depleted transplantation in children. Unique molecular identifiers featured in how the TCRbeta library was prepared. Each CDR3 protein gets one entry after TCRdb re-called the PCR reads with MiXCR. This table holds about 600,000 distinct CDR3 sequences, 10% found once. The sample consisted of PBMCs from the stem cell graft donor, taken from the stem cell graft. The receptor source for this set is a human donor who donated a stem cell graft to a child with acute myeloid leukemia.

V usage is TRBV9 and J usage is TRBJ2-7; 9 bases are shared with TRBD2. The J segment lost 6 bases and the V segment lost 0 bases, leaving 4 bases of the junction unmatched. This CDR3 is built from 14 residues. The germline V gene has CDR1 SGDLS and CDR2 YYNGEE. The CDR3 coding sequence is TGTGCCAGCAGCGTAGGTAGCGGGAGTCTCGAGCAGTACTTC. It yields the protein CASSVGSGSLEQYF.

The chain uses TRBV9 and TRBJ2-1; 9 positions agree with TRBD2. This CDR3 is built from 16 residues. Per germline, CDR1 SGDLS and CDR2 YYNGEE. Trimming removed 3 bases from V and 2 bases from J; junction bases left unmatched: 6. CDR3 DNA: TGTGCCAGCAGCGCGTTAGCGGGGGTAACCTACAATGAGCAGTTCTTC. Protein sequence: CASSALAGVTYNEQFF.

This clonotype showed up many times. The rearrangement uses TRBV20-1 and TRBJ1-5; D is unclear. The CDR3 is 16 amino acids. The germline CDR1 and CDR2 sequences are DFQATT and SNEGSKA (reference sequence). The V end lost 3 bases, the J end lost 6 bases, and 21 bases lay between the germline ends. CDR3 protein: CSASPGGSRVSQPQHF. CDR3 nucleotide sequence: TGCAGTGCTAGCCCTGGCGGGTCAAGGGTGAGTCAGCCCCAGCATTTT.

This clonotype has a count of ten or more. V is TRBV12-3 or TRBV12-4 and J is TRBJ2-5; 7 positions match TRBD2. CDR3 size: 14 residues. Trimming cost V 5 bases and J 5 bases; bases outside gene matches: 8. CDR3 in amino acids: CASSPGLSMETQYF. The CDR3 DNA reads TGTGCCAGCAGTCCGGGACTATCGATGGAGACCCAGTACTTC.

This clonotype was observed a handful of times. This chain connects TRBV7-3 to TRBJ2-1; possible D gene TRBD2, 6 bases. Germline V gene data show CDR1 as SGHTA and CDR2 as FQGTGA. The CDR3 sequence is 15 residues long. Trimming pared 2 bases from V and 8 bases from J, leaving 16 bases between. Here the CDR3 DNA reads TGTGCCAGCAGCTTACTTCCTAGCGAGGTTGATGAGCAGTTCTTC. Translated, it gives CASSLLPSEVDEQFF.

This clonotype was picked up many times. The chain employs TRBV7-3 and TRBJ2-2; 10 bases fit TRBD1. V trimming: 5 bases; J trimming: 1 base; junction bases outside the gene matches: 1. This CDR3 has 15 residues. Germline-derived CDR1 and CDR2 are SGHTA and FQGTGA. The CDR3 spells CASSGQGVNTGELFF. DNA for the CDR3: TGTGCCAGCAGCGGACAGGGGGTGAACACCGGGGAGCTGTTTTTT.

The chain uses TRBV29-1 and TRBJ2-1; D is undetermined. The V end was cut by 7 bases, the J end by 5 bases, with 6 bases between. This CDR3 has 10 amino acids. The germline V gene has CDR1 SQVTM and CDR2 ANQGSEA. In DNA, the CDR3 is TGCAGCGCCAGACACAATGAGCAGTTCTTC. Translated, it gives CSARHNEQFF.

In its sample, this clonotype was seen a few times. J is TRBJ2-2 and V is TRBV4-2, with 8 nucleotides matching TRBD1. The length of the CDR3 is 17 residues. Trimming cost V 4 bases and J 6 bases; bases outside gene matches: 13. CDR1 is LGHNA and CDR2 is YNFKEQ in the germline V gene. CDR3 coding DNA: TGTGCCAGCAGCCCTTTAGGGCAGGGGGCTCCAGCCGGGGAGCTGTTTTTT. Its protein product is CASSPLGQGAPAGELFF.

V and J are TRBV7-8 and TRBJ2-2, with D possibly being TRBD2 (6 bases). V was trimmed by 5 bases and J by 4 bases, leaving 17 bases between them. The CDR3 has 16 amino acids. CDR1 SGHVS and CDR2 FQNEAQ come from the germline V gene. In DNA form, the CDR3 reads TGTGCCAGCAGCCCCGGCCGGGGGTGGGTCACCGGGGAGCTGTTTTTT. Residues: CASSPGRGWVTGELFF.

This clonotype was found a few times. This chain uses TRBV20-1 with TRBJ2-3, with a weak D call TRBD2 (6 bases). The CDR3 is 14 amino acids. Germline V gives CDR1 DFQATT, CDR2 SNEGSKA (reference sequence). V lost 3 bases and J lost 2, with 12 bases in between. This chain's CDR3 is CSASGGRYTDTQYF. For the CDR3, the DNA is TGCAGTGCTAGTGGTGGGAGGTACACAGATACGCAGTATTTT.

This clonotype was seen more than once but under ten times. V gene TRBV15 combines with J gene TRBJ1-1, with D possibly being TRBD1 (6 bases). This CDR3 has 15 amino acids. CDR1 is LNHNV, CDR2 YYDKDF, per germline (reference sequence). The V end lost 6 bases, the J end lost 1 base, and 15 bases lay between the germline ends. CDR3: CATSLSPGQNTEAFF. CDR3 coding DNA: TGTGCCACCAGTCTCTCTCCGGGACAGAACACTGAAGCTTTCTTT.

The rearrangement uses TRBV20-1 and TRBJ2-1; tentatively, D is TRBD2 (5 bases). The V end lost 0 bases, the J end lost 0 bases, and 15 bases lay between the germline ends. Looked up from germline, CDR1 is DFQATT and CDR2 is SNEGSKA (reference sequence). CDR3 length: 17 amino acids. CDR3 DNA sequence: TGCAGTGCTAGAGAGCATAGCGCCAGGAGCTCCTACAATGAGCAGTTCTTC. The encoded protein is CSAREHSARSSYNEQFF.

The table lists this clonotype with many counts. This chain links TRBV24-1 with TRBJ2-1; 11 bases are shared with TRBD1. The CDR3 totals 16 residues. V lost 1 base to trimming and J lost 7 bases; unmatched junction nucleotides: 5. The germline V gene has CDR1 KGHDR and CDR2 SFDVKD. The CDR3 spells CATSDFGQGAGNEQFF. DNA for the CDR3: TGTGCCACCAGTGATTTCGGACAGGGGGCAGGAAATGAGCAGTTCTTC.

The V call is TRBV20-1, the J call TRBJ2-3; possibly TRBD2 for D (6 bases). The V end was cut by 6 bases, the J end by 4 bases, with 20 bases between. CDR3 size: 15 residues. Germline lookup yields CDR1 DFQATT and CDR2 SNEGSKA (reference sequence). CDR3 residues: CSAPRLAIDADTQYF. The CDR3 region has the DNA TGCAGTGCGCCCCGCCTAGCGATAGACGCAGATACGCAGTATTTT.

This clonotype was found many times. This chain joins TRBV5-1 and TRBJ2-7; D call uncertain. CDR1 is SGHRS, CDR2 YFSETQ, per germline. Trimming cost V 0 bases and J 3 bases, with 10 bases left between them. The CDR3 has 14 residues. The CDR3 DNA follows: TGCGCCAGCAGCTTGGGACGGACCCTCTACGAGCAGTACTTC. It yields the protein CASSLGRTLYEQYF.

This clonotype was found once. The conserved phenylalanine or tryptophan is not found at the CDR3 terminus, so this likely reflects a read error. The chain recombines TRBV20-1 with TRBJ2-7; D is ambiguous. The CDR3 loop spans 14 amino acids. Germline V gene data show CDR1 as DFQATT and CDR2 as SNEGSKA (reference sequence). V gave up 1 base and J gave up 4 bases, with 14 bases separating them. The CDR3: CSARVRDNYYEQYL. As DNA, the CDR3 is TGCAGTGCTAGAGTTAGAGACAACTATTACGAGCAGTACTTA.